The rows below give T cell receptor beta chains drawn from one sample of a study of blood T cell repertoires in COVID-19. Clones were read by immunoSEQ multiplex PCR, and TCRdb kept only the in-frame ones, dropping some. The sample lists about 64,000 clones, 75% to 90% occurring once. The sample consisted of peripheral blood. The receptors shown here come from a human donor in a cohort sampled during active COVID-19. Both conserved end residues are part of each CDR3.

v_call cdr3_aa
TRBV2 CASSRDRSGGAFF
TRBV6-1 CASREGTGGGETQYF
TRBV24-1 CATSDSKQGSFRDEQFF
TRBV5-4 CASSLRTSGSGETQYF
TRBV7-8 CASSNRGQSNSPLHF
TRBV6-5 CASSRGTPNTEAFF
TRBV10-2 CASGGGRGSYGYTF
TRBV20-1 CSASGWGRTGNTIYF
TRBV5-6 CASNRRGLNQPQHF
TRBV29-1 CSVDSGGDEQYF
TRBV6-5 CASSYQDNYGYTF
TRBV2 CASSARGSLGGPNTEAFF
TRBV12-3/TRBV12-4 CASRPTLGNTIYF
TRBV7-9 CASSIMADTGELFF
TRBV19 CASSTRDRGNYGYTF
TRBV6-4 CASSGTGGSYNEQFF
TRBV10-2 CASSEVGGYNEQFF
TRBV18 CASSPKRDTNYGYTF
TRBV4-1 CASSQDFRGNQPQHF
TRBV19 CASSSIGAGGANVLTF
TRBV5-1 CASSSGQGRVTEAFF
TRBV7-2 CASTGGPGAPLGDTQYF
TRBV3-1/TRBV3-2 CASSQDMREEQFF
TRBV19 CASSSTGTGGLDEKLFF
TRBV19 CASIGGRTGSTDTQYF
TRBV30 CAWSQQGPGTQYF
TRBV19 CASSTAGTYEQYF
TRBV6-2/TRBV6-3 CASSYSSGGGRETQYF
TRBV25-1 CAVRDRGNTGELFF
TRBV2 CASGSSQNTEAFF
TRBV6-8 CATLGRNGYTF
TRBV11-1 CASSKSGRAYNEQFF